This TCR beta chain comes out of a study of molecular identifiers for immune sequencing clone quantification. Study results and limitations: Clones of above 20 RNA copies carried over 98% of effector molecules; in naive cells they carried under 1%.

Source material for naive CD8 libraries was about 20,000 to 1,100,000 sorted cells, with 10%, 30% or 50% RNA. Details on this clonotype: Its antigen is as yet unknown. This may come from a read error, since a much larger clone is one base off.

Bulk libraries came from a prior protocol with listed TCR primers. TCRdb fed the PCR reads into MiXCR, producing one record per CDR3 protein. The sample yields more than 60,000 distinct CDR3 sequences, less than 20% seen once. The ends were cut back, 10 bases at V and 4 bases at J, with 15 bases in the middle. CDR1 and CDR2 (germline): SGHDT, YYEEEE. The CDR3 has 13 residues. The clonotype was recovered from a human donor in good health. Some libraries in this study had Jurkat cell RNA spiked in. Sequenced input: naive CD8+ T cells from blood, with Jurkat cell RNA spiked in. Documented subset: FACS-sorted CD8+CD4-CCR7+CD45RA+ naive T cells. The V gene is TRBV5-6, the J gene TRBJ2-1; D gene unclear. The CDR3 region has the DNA TGTGCCGGCACCCCGTGGGGTTACAATGAGCAGTTCTTC. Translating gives CAGTPWGYNEQFF.